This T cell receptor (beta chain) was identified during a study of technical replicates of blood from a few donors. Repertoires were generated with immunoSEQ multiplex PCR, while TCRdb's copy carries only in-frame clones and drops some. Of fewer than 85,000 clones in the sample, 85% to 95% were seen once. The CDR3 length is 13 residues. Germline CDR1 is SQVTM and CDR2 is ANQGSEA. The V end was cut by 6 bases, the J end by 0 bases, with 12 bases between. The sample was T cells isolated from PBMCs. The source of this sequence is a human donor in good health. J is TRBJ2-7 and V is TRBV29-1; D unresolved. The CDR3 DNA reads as TGCAGCGTCCGACTGGTGATCTCCTACGAGCAGTACTTC. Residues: CSVRLVISYEQYF.